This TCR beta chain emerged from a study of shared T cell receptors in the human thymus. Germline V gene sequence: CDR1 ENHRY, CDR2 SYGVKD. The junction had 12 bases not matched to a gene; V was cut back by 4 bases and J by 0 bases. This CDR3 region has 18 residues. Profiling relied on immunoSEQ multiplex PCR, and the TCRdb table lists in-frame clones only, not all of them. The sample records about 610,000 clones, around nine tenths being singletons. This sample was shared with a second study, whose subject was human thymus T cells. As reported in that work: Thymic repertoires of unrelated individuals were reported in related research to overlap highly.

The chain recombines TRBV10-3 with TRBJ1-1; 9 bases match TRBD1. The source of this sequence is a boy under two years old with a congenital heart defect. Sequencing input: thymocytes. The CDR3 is CAISATGTGRAMNTEAFF. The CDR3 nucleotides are TGTGCCATCAGTGCTACCGGGACAGGGAGGGCCATGAACACTGAAGCTTTCTTT.